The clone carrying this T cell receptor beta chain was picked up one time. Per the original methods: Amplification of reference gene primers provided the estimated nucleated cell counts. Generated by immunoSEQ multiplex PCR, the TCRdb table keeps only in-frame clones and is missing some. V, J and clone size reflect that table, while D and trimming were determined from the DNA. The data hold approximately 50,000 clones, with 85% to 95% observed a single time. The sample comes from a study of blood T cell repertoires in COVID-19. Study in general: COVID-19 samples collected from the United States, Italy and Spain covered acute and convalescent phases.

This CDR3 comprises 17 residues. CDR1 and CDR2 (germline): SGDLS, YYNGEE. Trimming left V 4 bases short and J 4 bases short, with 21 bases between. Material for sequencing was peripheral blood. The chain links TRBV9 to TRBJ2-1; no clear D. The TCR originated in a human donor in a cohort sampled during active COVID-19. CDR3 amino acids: CASSHPGTTGFYNEQFF. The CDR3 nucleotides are TGTGCCAGCAGCCACCCCGGTACGACCGGGTTTTACAATGAGCAGTTCTTC.